What follows is one TCR beta chain and its context. V was trimmed by 4 bases and J by 3 bases, leaving 13 bases between them. CDR3 length: 14 amino acids. The germline gives CDR1 MDHEN, CDR2 SYDVKM. The data were taken from a study of blood T cell repertoires in COVID-19. TCRdb's copy holds only in-frame clones and misses some; the assay was immunoSEQ multiplex PCR. The table lists some 100,000 clones, around 85% of them singletons, with about 2.5% in the top ten. The receptor comes from a woman between 45 and 60 years old who had recovered from COVID-19. Material: PBMCs or T cells enriched from blood (not recorded which). The chain carries TRBV28 and TRBJ2-7; D might be TRBD1 (6 bases). DNA for the CDR3: TGTGCCAGCAGTTCGTCCGGGACATACTACGAGCAGTACTTC. Residues: CASSSSGTYYEQYF.